Listed here are 30 T cell receptor beta chains from one sample, sequenced in a study of blood T cell repertoires in COVID-19. Assay used: immunoSEQ multiplex PCR; TCRdb lists only in-frame clones, some missing. The profile covers hundreds of thousands of clones, with 89% appearing a single time and roughly 8.9% taken by the ten largest. The sequenced material came from PBMCs or T cells enriched from blood (not recorded which). These receptor sequences come from a woman aged 40 to 49 who had recovered from COVID-19.

The CDR3 is CASGLPRTDNSPLHF. The DNA of the CDR3 is TGTGCTAGTGGTTTGCCACGGACAGATAATTCACCCCTCCACTTT. The rearrangement uses TRBV12-5 and TRBJ1-6; TRBD1 is a possible D gene (6 bases). The CDR3 length is 15 residues. The germline gives CDR1 LGHNT, CDR2 FRNRAP. V dropped 2 bases and J dropped 5 bases, with 10 bases sitting between them.

This clone came up a few times. The CDR3 is CASSLAAAGVWEQYF. CDR3 coding DNA: TGTGCCAGCAGTTTAGCGGCAGCGGGCGTGTGGGAGCAGTACTTC. V gene TRBV28 combines with J gene TRBJ2-7; possible D gene TRBD2, 6 bases. Trimming cost V 2 bases and J 7 bases, with 18 bases left between them. The CDR3 is 15 residues long. The V gene's germline CDR1 is MDHEN and CDR2 SYDVKM.

V usage is TRBV7-9 and J usage is TRBJ1-5; D remains unclear. Trimming took 8 bases from V and 2 from J, leaving 10 bases between them. The CDR3 has 13 amino acids. In germline, CDR1 is SEHNR, CDR2 FQNEAQ (reference sequence). The CDR3 DNA is TGTGCCAGCCCCACCCGGGGCAATCAGCCCCAGCATTTT. It yields the protein CASPTRGNQPQHF.

The chain links TRBV11-1 to TRBJ2-3, with 10 bases lining up with TRBD2. The germline CDR1 and CDR2 sequences are SGHAT and FQDESV (reference sequence). The CDR3 is made up of 15 amino acids. V was pared by 5 bases and J by 3 bases, with 5 bases of the junction left unmatched. CDR3 residues: CASSRGLAPTDTQYF. The DNA for the CDR3 is TGTGCCAGCAGCCGGGGACTAGCGCCGACAGATACGCAGTATTTT.

The rearrangement uses TRBV5-4 and TRBJ1-4; no clear D gene. Trimming pared 4 bases from V and 5 bases from J, leaving 12 bases between. Germline assignment: CDR1 SGHNT and CDR2 YYREEE (reference sequence). CDR3 length equals 14 residues. The DNA of the CDR3 is TGTGCCAGCAGCCCCGGACTTCGAAATGAAAAACTGTTTTTT. This codes for CASSPGLRNEKLFF.

The CDR3 here is CATGDRGPNYGYTF. CDR3 in DNA: TGTGCCACCGGGGACAGGGGTCCAAACTATGGCTACACCTTC. V and J are TRBV28 and TRBJ1-2; 10 nucleotides align to TRBD1. The germline V gene has CDR1 MDHEN and CDR2 SYDVKM. V gave up 10 bases and J gave up 2 bases; unmatched junction bases: 7. CDR3 length: 14 residues.

The chain joins TRBV18 to TRBJ1-2; TRBD1 aligns across 9 bases. V was clipped by 2 bases and J by 6 bases; unmatched bases: 7. CDR1 and CDR2 from the germline V gene are KGHSH and LQKENI. This CDR3 has 15 residues. The CDR3 DNA sequence: TGTGCCAGCTCACCAAAACAGGGGGCGGCGAATGGCTACACCTTC. Protein: CASSPKQGAANGYTF.

The J gene is TRBJ1-5, the V gene TRBV19; TRBD1 is a possible D gene (6 bases). Germline lookup yields CDR1 LNHDA and CDR2 SQIVND (reference sequence). This CDR3 region has 15 residues. Trimming took 5 bases from V and 3 from J, leaving 14 bases between them. CDR3 DNA sequence: TGTGCCAGTAGTGTCATCTCAGGGGTCAATCAGCCCCAGCATTTT. Protein product: CASSVISGVNQPQHF.

The chain carries TRBV24-1 and TRBJ2-2; maybe TRBD1 (6 bases). The germline V gene has CDR1 KGHDR and CDR2 SFDVKD. The CDR3 covers 14 residues. With 7 bases removed from V and 2 bases from J, the gap between germline ends came to 10 bases. The CDR3 DNA reads as TGTGCCACCAGCCCGGGACAAAACACCGGGGAGCTGTTTTTT. Translation gives CATSPGQNTGELFF.

The genes are TRBV5-1 and TRBJ2-5; D might be TRBD2 (6 bases). V gave up 2 bases and J gave up 3 bases, with 11 bases separating them. The CDR3 consists of 14 residues. In germline, CDR1 is SGHRS, CDR2 YFSETQ. In nucleotides, the CDR3 is TGCGCCAGCAGCTTTGCGGGGTGGGAAGAGACCCAGTACTTC. Its protein is CASSFAGWEETQYF.

The rearrangement joins TRBV30 to TRBJ2-2, with D possibly matching TRBD1 (5 bases). Germline loops: CDR1 GTSNPN, CDR2 SVGIG (reference sequence). The CDR3 runs 15 residues. Trimming left V 5 bases short and J 1 base short, with 14 bases between. In DNA form, the CDR3 reads TGTGCCTGGGGAACAAGGGGATTGAACACCGGGGAGCTGTTTTTT. Residues: CAWGTRGLNTGELFF.

This clone turned up a few times. The rearrangement uses TRBV19 and TRBJ2-3; TRBD1 aligns across 8 bases. Germline V gene lookup returns CDR1 LNHDA and CDR2 SQIVND (reference sequence). This CDR3 comprises 15 residues. V lost 5 bases and J lost 1; bases outside the gene matches: 5. CDR3 in DNA: TGTGCCAGTAGTCCCTTGGGACAGGGCACAGATACGCAGTATTTT. Amino acids: CASSPLGQGTDTQYF.

The CDR3 DNA sequence: TGTGCCAGCAGCACGCCGGACAGGGGAGAAGATGAAAAACTGTTTTTT. Encoded protein: CASSTPDRGEDEKLFF. The chain recombines TRBV7-9 with TRBJ1-4; TRBD1 agrees at 9 bases. The CDR3 is made up of 16 amino acids. Germline CDR1 SEHNR, CDR2 FQNEAQ (reference sequence). Trimming cost V 5 bases and J 6 bases; bases outside gene matches: 10.

V and J are TRBV5-6 and TRBJ2-7; D unclear. Per the germline V gene, CDR1 is SGHDT and CDR2 is YYEEEE. V lost 0 bases to trimming and J lost 6 bases, with 4 bases between them. This CDR3 is 11 amino acids long. The DNA of the CDR3 is TGTGCCAGCAGCTTGGGGCTCGAGCAGTACTTC. Amino acid sequence: CASSLGLEQYF.

This clone was seen a single time. The V call is TRBV29-1, the J call TRBJ1-3, with D unclear. The CDR3 runs to 13 residues. V was cut by 6 bases and J by 0 bases, with 9 bases left in between. Looked up from germline, CDR1 is SQVTM and CDR2 is ANQGSEA. The chain's CDR3 is CSVDGISGNTIYF. DNA for the CDR3: TGCAGCGTCGACGGGATCTCTGGAAACACCATATATTTT.

J is TRBJ1-6 and V is TRBV11-2; TRBD1 aligns across 8 bases. Trimming cost V 1 base and J 7 bases; bases outside gene matches: 3. Per germline, CDR1 SGHAT and CDR2 FQNNGV. The CDR3 runs 15 residues. CDR3 sequence (DNA): TGTGCCAGCAGCTTAGCGGACAGGGTAAATTCACCCCTCCACTTT. Its translation: CASSLADRVNSPLHF.

This rearrangement joins TRBV6-2 or TRBV6-3 to TRBJ2-1; 7 bases match TRBD1. CDR1 and CDR2 (germline): MNHEY, SVGEGT. The junction had 2 bases not matched to a gene; V was cut back by 5 bases and J by 7 bases. CDR3 length: 12 amino acids. CDR3 amino acids: CASSRQGNEQFF. For the CDR3, the DNA is TGTGCCAGCAGTCGACAGGGAAATGAGCAGTTCTTC.

This clone occurred once. The gene calls are TRBV28 and TRBJ2-7; D is undetermined. Germline values: CDR1 MDHEN, CDR2 SYDVKM. Trimming left V 3 bases short and J 3 bases short, with 18 bases between. The CDR3 runs 16 residues. This CDR3 reads CASSFQANHPLYEQYF. DNA of the CDR3: TGTGCCAGCAGTTTCCAGGCAAATCACCCACTCTACGAGCAGTACTTC.

The chain has TRBV7-3 and TRBJ1-4; 10 bases align to TRBD1. CDR3 size: 16 residues. The V gene's germline CDR1 is SGHTA and CDR2 FQGTGA. Trimming cost V 5 bases and J 9 bases; bases outside gene matches: 12. Written as DNA, the CDR3 is TGTGCCAGCAGCGAGGGCCGGCCGGGACAGGGGCAAAAACTGTTTTTT. This sequence encodes CASSEGRPGQGQKLFF.

The V call is TRBV3-1 (or the pseudogene TRBV3-2), the J call TRBJ2-5; TRBD2 matches 11 bases. V lost 0 bases and J lost 5; bases outside the gene matches: 5. Germline V gene sequence: CDR1 LGHDT, CDR2 YNNKEL (reference sequence). CDR3 size: 16 residues. CDR3 sequence (DNA): TGTGCCAGCAGCCAAGAGTTGTCTAGCGGGAGGGAGACCCAGTACTTC. Amino acid sequence: CASSQELSSGRETQYF.

The chain couples TRBV18 to TRBJ2-3; 10 bases match TRBD2. This CDR3 region has 16 residues. Germline V gene sequence: CDR1 KGHSH, CDR2 LQKENI. V trimming: 1 base; J trimming: 4 bases; junction bases outside the gene matches: 5. The CDR3 DNA sequence: TGTGCCAGCTCACCACTGAGCGGGGGGGCCTCAGATACGCAGTATTTT. The encoded protein is CASSPLSGGASDTQYF.

This clone was seen just once. The chain carries TRBV6-6 and TRBJ2-3; TRBD1 matches at 7 bases. This CDR3 is built from 14 residues. Germline V gene sequence: CDR1 MNHNY, CDR2 SVGAGI (reference sequence). J was trimmed by 4 bases and V by 5 bases; bases with no gene match: 6. CDR3: CASSAQGVPDTQYF. CDR3 DNA: TGTGCCAGCAGTGCTCAGGGGGTACCAGATACGCAGTATTTT.

The chain's CDR3 is CASSLTGETTLGYTF. In DNA, the CDR3 is TGTGCCAGCAGCCTGACAGGGGAGACAACGTTAGGCTACACCTTC. The chain links TRBV9 to TRBJ1-2, with 8 bases fitting TRBD1. Germline CDR1 and CDR2: SGDLS and YYNGEE. The CDR3 spans 15 residues. J gave up 8 bases and V 4 bases, and 13 bases lay outside the gene matches.

Here the CDR3 DNA reads TGTGCCAGCAGCGGCGGGACAGAAGTCTACAATGAGCAGTTCTTC. As protein: CASSGGTEVYNEQFF. This sequence joins TRBV2 and TRBJ2-1; possibly TRBD1 for D (7 bases). Germline CDR1 SNHLY, CDR2 FYNNEI. Trimming cost V 6 bases and J 3 bases, with 15 bases left between them. CDR3 length: 15 amino acids.

This clone was seen once. The rearrangement joins TRBV5-4 to TRBJ2-1, with 13 bases lining up with TRBD2. Trimming at V came to 4 bases and at J to 0 bases, leaving 7 bases not matched to a gene. The CDR3 loop spans 18 amino acids. The germline gives CDR1 SGHNT, CDR2 YYREEE (reference sequence). The CDR3 coding sequence is TGTGCCAGCAGCGCCGGACTAGCGGGAGCGAGCTCCTACAATGAGCAGTTCTTC. Translation: CASSAGLAGASSYNEQFF.

This chain joins TRBV7-8 and TRBJ2-2; D unclear. V lost 3 bases and J 3 bases, leaving 8 bases between the germline ends. Germline V gene data show CDR1 as SGHVS and CDR2 as FQNEAQ. The CDR3 is 14 residues long. The chain's CDR3 is CASSFIRDTGELFF. CDR3 sequence (DNA): TGTGCCAGCAGCTTTATTCGAGACACCGGGGAGCTGTTTTTT.

V and J are TRBV7-8 and TRBJ2-3; 7 bases are shared with TRBD2. CDR3 length equals 16 residues. CDR1 and CDR2 (germline): SGHVS, FQNEAQ. Losses at the gene ends were 4 bases for V and 0 bases for J; bases not matched to a gene: 7. The CDR3: CASSSWTGGSTDTQYF. CDR3 in DNA: TGTGCCAGCAGCTCCTGGACGGGGGGTAGCACAGATACGCAGTATTTT.

The chain uses TRBV19 and TRBJ1-2, with TRBD1 as a possible D gene (5 bases). Germline V gene data show CDR1 as LNHDA and CDR2 as SQIVND (reference sequence). Between the trimmed V and J ends, which lost 5 bases and 5 bases, there was a span of 12 bases. The CDR3 sequence is 13 residues long. CDR3 nucleotides: TGTGCCAGTAGTCCTCAGGGCTGGTATGGCTACACCTTC. It is translated as CASSPQGWYGYTF.

The rearrangement uses TRBV10-2 and TRBJ2-2, with a tentative D call TRBD2 (5 bases). V lost 4 bases and J 9 bases, leaving 12 bases between the germline ends. The CDR3 contains 13 residues. Germline V gene sequence: CDR1 WSHSY, CDR2 SAAADI. CDR3 nucleotides: TGCGCCAGCAGTGGACGGGAAGGGAGGGAGCTGTTTTTT. Amino acid sequence: CASSGREGRELFF.

The chain joins TRBV11-2 to TRBJ1-6; TRBD1 is a possible D gene (5 bases). V gave up 0 bases and J gave up 1 base, with 10 bases separating them. Germline V gene lookup returns CDR1 SGHAT and CDR2 FQNNGV. The CDR3 length is 17 residues. The DNA of the CDR3 is TGTGCCAGCAGCTTAGACGGGGGAGGTTCCTATAATTCACCCCTCCACTTT. Translating gives CASSLDGGGSYNSPLHF.